These 21 T cell receptor beta chains were all obtained from the same sample, sequenced in a study of T cells in localized non-small cell lung cancer. The protocol was immunoSEQ multiplex PCR, while the TCRdb copy is restricted to in-frame clones and leaves out a portion. Among approximately 1,000 clones listed, 23% were seen once. Material: normal lung tissue next to the tumor, obtained before any cancer treatment. All receptors come from a woman aged 40-70 years with stage III lung adenocarcinoma.

Sample share makes this clone medium-sized. The chain couples TRBV6-8 to TRBJ2-5, with 10 bases that match TRBD2. Germline CDR1 is MNHGY and CDR2 is SAAAGT. The CDR3 runs to 19 residues. J gave up 0 bases and V 5 bases, and 15 bases lay outside the gene matches. In nucleotides, the CDR3 is TGTGCCAGCAGTGGGAGAAGCGGGAGGGCCCTCGTGTACCAAGAGACCCAGTACTTC. Amino acid sequence: CASSGRSGRALVYQETQYF.

The rearrangement links TRBV4-1 to TRBJ2-1; the match to TRBD2 covers 9 bases. The CDR3 extends over 14 amino acids. V dropped 1 base and J dropped 5; count of bases not matched to a gene: 0. Germline CDR1 reads MGHRA; CDR2 reads YSYEKL. The CDR3 sequence is CASSQVAGDNEQFF. The CDR3 DNA follows: TGCGCCAGCAGCCAAGTAGCGGGAGACAATGAGCAGTTCTTC.

The chain has TRBV6-8 and TRBJ2-7, with 9 bases aligning to TRBD2. The V gene end was trimmed by 4 bases and the J gene end by 4 bases; junction bases not matched to a gene: 5. Germline V gene lookup returns CDR1 MNHGY and CDR2 SAAAGT. The CDR3 extends over 14 amino acids. CDR3 protein: CASSLAGGPYEQYF. In nucleotides, the CDR3 is TGTGCCAGCAGTTTGGCGGGAGGGCCTTACGAGCAGTACTTC.

J is TRBJ2-1 and V is TRBV19; 11 nucleotides match TRBD1. CDR1 is LNHDA, CDR2 SQIVND, per germline (reference sequence). The CDR3 is made up of 16 amino acids. V lost 5 bases, J lost 5 bases, and 8 bases stayed unmatched. In DNA form, the CDR3 reads TGTGCCAGTAGTCCCAGGGACAGGGGGACCCACAATGAGCAGTTCTTC. It codes for CASSPRDRGTHNEQFF.

By share of the sample, this clone is medium-sized (0.01 to 0.1%). The chain joins TRBV11-3 to TRBJ2-7; 14 bases map to TRBD2. The CDR3 spans 19 residues. Losses at the gene ends were 3 bases for V and 0 bases for J; bases not matched to a gene: 10. Germline V gene lookup returns CDR1 SGHNT and CDR2 YENEEA. The CDR3 reads CASSFPSGTSGGSSYEQYF. The CDR3 coding sequence is TGTGCCAGCAGCTTCCCCTCCGGGACTAGCGGGGGAAGCTCCTACGAGCAGTACTTC.

The genes are TRBV10-2 and TRBJ2-3, with TRBD1 as a possible D gene (6 bases). The length of the CDR3 is 14 residues. The V and J ends lost 6 bases and 3 bases respectively, with 13 bases between them. The germline V gene encodes CDR1 WSHSY and CDR2 SAAADI. CDR3 region: CASRLDRGTDTQYF. CDR3 coding DNA: TGCGCCAGCAGACTAGATAGGGGGACAGATACGCAGTATTTT.

This clone has a single count. The CDR3 protein is CASSEEGWSYGYTF. The CDR3 DNA is TGTGCCAGCAGTGAAGAGGGTTGGTCCTATGGCTACACCTTC. This chain links TRBV25-1 with TRBJ1-2; no clear D. Trimming removed 2 bases from V and 4 bases from J, with 11 bases in between. Germline V gene data show CDR1 as MGHDK and CDR2 as SYGVNS. The CDR3 sequence is 14 residues long.

This clone has only a few counts. The chain joins TRBV6-8 to TRBJ2-7; tentatively, D is TRBD2 (6 bases). The V end lost 8 bases, the J end lost 0 bases, and 20 bases lay between the germline ends. The germline V gene encodes CDR1 MNHGY and CDR2 SAAAGT. This CDR3 is 16 amino acids long. CDR3 in amino acids: CASRNLRDFNSYEQYF. The CDR3 region has the DNA TGTGCCAGCCGAAACCTCCGGGACTTTAACTCCTACGAGCAGTACTTC.

This clone was seen more than once but under ten times. V usage is TRBV10-2 and J usage is TRBJ1-2, with TRBD1 as a possible D gene (5 bases). The CDR3 totals 16 residues. Germline-derived CDR1 and CDR2 are WSHSY and SAAADI. V dropped 9 bases and J dropped 6 bases, with 26 bases sitting between them. In DNA form, the CDR3 reads TGCGCCAGTTCGGGGCCCCCCAAAATAGTGGGGGATGGCTACACCTTC. It encodes CASSGPPKIVGDGYTF.

This clone was recorded a few times. The rearrangement links TRBV18 to TRBJ2-5; 14 nucleotides line up with TRBD2. V shed 5 bases, J shed 4 bases, and the junction held 9 bases outside the gene matches. The CDR3 runs to 17 residues. Germline CDR1 is KGHSH and CDR2 is LQKENI. The CDR3 protein is CASSSGLAGATGETQYF. In DNA form, the CDR3 reads TGTGCCAGCTCATCGGGACTAGCGGGAGCTACGGGAGAGACCCAGTACTTC.

V gene TRBV5-1 combines with J gene TRBJ2-7, with a possible D match to TRBD2 (5 bases). This CDR3 has 15 residues. V gave up 0 bases and J gave up 2 bases, with 12 bases separating them. CDR1 is SGHRS and CDR2 is YFSETQ in the germline V gene. The CDR3, as DNA: TGCGCCAGCAGCTTGGCTTCCTCCGGGACCTACGAGCAGTACTTC. This encodes CASSLASSGTYEQYF.

This clone showed up just a few times. The chain is built from TRBV11-3 and TRBJ2-1; weak D call: TRBD2 (6 bases). CDR3 length: 17 residues. The germline V gene has CDR1 SGHNT and CDR2 YENEEA. The V end was cut by 5 bases, the J end by 1 base, with 18 bases between. CDR3 amino acids: CASSPSRLLASYNEQFF. CDR3 nucleotides: TGTGCCAGCAGCCCTAGCAGGCTACTAGCATCCTACAATGAGCAGTTCTTC. Full variable domain (missing parts from reference TRBV11-3 and TRBJ2-1): EAGVVQSPRYKIIEKKQPVAFWCNPISGHNTLYWYLQNLGQGPELLIRYENEEAVDDSQLPKDRFSAERLKGVDSTLKIQPAELGDSAVYLCASSPSRLLASYNEQFFGPGTRLTVL.

This clone was observed a handful of times. The chain uses TRBV19 and TRBJ2-5; 9 bases map to TRBD2. Germline CDR1 reads LNHDA; CDR2 reads SQIVND (reference sequence). The CDR3 spans 15 residues. V lost 4 bases and J lost 6; bases outside the gene matches: 9. CDR3 in amino acids: CASSTPGTSSKTQYF. The DNA for the CDR3 is TGTGCCAGTAGTACCCCGGGGACTAGCAGCAAGACCCAGTACTTC.

By sample share, this clone is large. The V and J genes are TRBV11-3 and TRBJ1-1; 7 bases align to TRBD1. CDR3 size: 14 residues. J was trimmed by 6 bases and V by 5 bases; bases with no gene match: 9. The germline gives CDR1 SGHNT, CDR2 YENEEA. The CDR3 region is CASSLTGEGSEAFF. The CDR3 DNA is TGTGCCAGCAGCCTAACAGGGGAGGGGTCTGAAGCTTTCTTT.

The chain has TRBV6-8 and TRBJ2-3; D may be TRBD1 (6 bases). The CDR3 contains 14 residues. Trimming removed 5 bases from V and 6 bases from J, with 15 bases in between. The V gene's germline CDR1 is MNHGY and CDR2 SAAAGT. The CDR3 protein is CASSQTGASDTQYF. DNA for the CDR3: TGTGCCAGCAGTCAGACAGGAGCTTCGGATACGCAGTATTTT.

This clone came up a few times. The V gene is TRBV19, the J gene TRBJ1-1, with D unresolved. With 5 bases removed from V and 4 bases from J, the gap between germline ends came to 17 bases. CDR3 length: 15 amino acids. Germline CDR1 and CDR2: LNHDA and SQIVND (reference sequence). For the CDR3, the DNA is TGTGCCAGTAGTTCGTTTGAGGGAAGAGTCACTGAAGCTTTCTTT. As protein: CASSSFEGRVTEAFF.

This clone is categorized as large (0.1 to 1%). The J gene is TRBJ2-7, the V gene TRBV29-1; a weak D match, TRBD1 (6 bases). Germline CDR1 is SQVTM and CDR2 is ANQGSEA. The V end was cut by 5 bases, the J end by 1 base, with 9 bases between. CDR3 size: 12 residues. The CDR3 nucleotides are TGCAGCGTTAAAGGACAGTCCTACGAGCAGTACTTC. Protein product: CSVKGQSYEQYF.

This clone is deemed medium-sized. The rearrangement links TRBV11-3 to TRBJ2-4; the D gene could be TRBD1 or TRBD2 (6 bases each). CDR1 and CDR2 from the germline V gene are SGHNT and YENEEA. The CDR3 is 16 amino acids. Trimming shortened V by 5 bases and J by 1 base, and 15 bases separated the two germline ends. The CDR3 DNA sequence: TGTGCCAGCAGCAAGGAGGGGGGTTTGGCCAAAAACATTCAGTACTTC. This codes for CASSKEGGLAKNIQYF.

This clone is classed as medium-sized. The rearrangement links TRBV11-3 to TRBJ1-1; 7 bases are a match to TRBD1. The CDR3 runs 17 residues. The germline CDR1 and CDR2 sequences are SGHNT and YENEEA. J lost 0 bases, V lost 5 bases, and 12 bases had no gene match. The CDR3 reads CASSQGGGAGVNTEAFF. CDR3 DNA: TGTGCCAGCAGCCAGGGGGGCGGGGCAGGGGTGAACACTGAAGCTTTCTTT.

This clone counts as medium-sized. The rearrangement joins TRBV9 to TRBJ1-1, with 8 bases fitting TRBD1. This CDR3 comprises 15 residues. V was clipped by 3 bases and J by 6 bases; unmatched bases: 10. Per the germline V gene, CDR1 is SGDLS and CDR2 is YYNGEE. The chain's CDR3 is CASSASDRGGAEAFF. The CDR3 region has the DNA TGTGCCAGCAGCGCGAGCGACAGGGGAGGGGCTGAAGCTTTCTTT.

This sequence joins TRBV6-8 and TRBJ2-1; D possibly corresponds to TRBD2 (5 bases). The germline gives CDR1 MNHGY, CDR2 SAAAGT. The CDR3 consists of 15 residues. V lost 5 bases to trimming and J lost 3 bases, with 14 bases between them. For the CDR3, the DNA is TGTGCCAGCAGTGACGGACCTGAGGGCTACAATGAGCAGTTCTTC. Protein product: CASSDGPEGYNEQFF.